This entry is about one TCR beta chain. Donors were grouped by their self-reported clinical history. Two consecutive negative NP/OP PCR tests, clearance, or resolved symptoms defined Cohort 3 recovery. Germline loops: CDR1 SEHNR, CDR2 FQNEAQ (reference sequence). The CDR3 runs to 9 residues. Trimming removed 5 bases at V and 13 bases at J, with 8 bases between. The data were obtained in a study of blood T cell repertoires in COVID-19. For the study at large: Collection of acute and convalescent COVID-19 samples took place in the United States, Italy and Spain. From T cells, B-cell-depleted T cells, or PBMCs came the material, which was cDNA or gDNA.

Repertoires were generated with immunoSEQ multiplex PCR, while TCRdb's copy carries only in-frame clones and drops some. The sample contains 150,000 or so clones, 88% of which appear only once. Material: PBMCs or T cells enriched from blood (not recorded which). The chain has TRBV7-9 and TRBJ1-2; weak D call: TRBD1 (6 bases). The sequence came from a woman in her fifties or sixties who had recovered from COVID-19. The DNA for the CDR3 is TGTGCCAGCAGCCGGACAGCCACCTTC. Its translation is CASSRTATF.